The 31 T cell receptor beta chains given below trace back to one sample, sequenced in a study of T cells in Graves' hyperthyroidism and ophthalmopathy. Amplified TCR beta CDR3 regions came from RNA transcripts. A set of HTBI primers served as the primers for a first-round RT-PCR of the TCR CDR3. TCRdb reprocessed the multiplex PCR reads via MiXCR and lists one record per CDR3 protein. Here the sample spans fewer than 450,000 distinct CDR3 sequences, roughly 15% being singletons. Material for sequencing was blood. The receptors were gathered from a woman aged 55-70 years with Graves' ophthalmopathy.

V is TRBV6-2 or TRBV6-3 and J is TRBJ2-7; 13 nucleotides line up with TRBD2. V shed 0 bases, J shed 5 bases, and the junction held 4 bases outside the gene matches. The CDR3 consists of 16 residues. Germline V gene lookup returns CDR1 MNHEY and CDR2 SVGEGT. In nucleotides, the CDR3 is TGTGCCAGCAGTTACTCGGGGACTAGCGGGAAGGACGAGCAGTACTTC. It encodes CASSYSGTSGKDEQYF.

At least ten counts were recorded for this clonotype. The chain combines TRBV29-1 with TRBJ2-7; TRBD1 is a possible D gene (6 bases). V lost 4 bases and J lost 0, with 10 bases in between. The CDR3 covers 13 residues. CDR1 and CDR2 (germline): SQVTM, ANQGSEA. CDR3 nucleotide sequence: TGCAGCGTTGTGGGGGCCACCTCCTACGAGCAGTACTTC. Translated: CSVVGATSYEQYF.

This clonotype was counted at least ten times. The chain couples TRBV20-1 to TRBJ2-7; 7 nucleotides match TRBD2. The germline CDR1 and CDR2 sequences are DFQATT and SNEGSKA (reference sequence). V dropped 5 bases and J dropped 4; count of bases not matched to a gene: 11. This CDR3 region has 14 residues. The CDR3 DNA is TGCAGTGCTGCCCTCTGGCGGGAGAAGTACGAGCAGTACTTC. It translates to CSAALWREKYEQYF.

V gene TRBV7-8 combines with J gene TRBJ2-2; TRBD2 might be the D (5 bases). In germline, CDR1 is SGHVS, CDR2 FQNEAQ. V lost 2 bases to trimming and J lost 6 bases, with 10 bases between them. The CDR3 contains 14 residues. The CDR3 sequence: CASSLNVGAGELFF. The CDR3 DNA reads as TGTGCCAGCAGCTTAAATGTGGGAGCCGGGGAGCTGTTTTTT.

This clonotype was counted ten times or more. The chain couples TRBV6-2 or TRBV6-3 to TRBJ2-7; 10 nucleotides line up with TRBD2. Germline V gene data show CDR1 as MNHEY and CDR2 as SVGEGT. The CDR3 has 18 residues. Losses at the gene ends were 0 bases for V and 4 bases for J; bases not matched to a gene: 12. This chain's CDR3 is CASSYSIAASGRLYEQYF. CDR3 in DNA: TGTGCCAGCAGTTACTCGATTGCGGCTAGCGGGAGATTATACGAGCAGTACTTC.

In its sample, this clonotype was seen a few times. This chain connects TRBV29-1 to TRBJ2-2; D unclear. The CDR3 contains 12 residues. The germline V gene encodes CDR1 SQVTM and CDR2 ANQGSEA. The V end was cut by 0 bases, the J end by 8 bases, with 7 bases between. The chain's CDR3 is CSVEETPGELFF. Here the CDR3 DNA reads TGCAGCGTTGAAGAGACTCCGGGGGAGCTGTTTTTT.

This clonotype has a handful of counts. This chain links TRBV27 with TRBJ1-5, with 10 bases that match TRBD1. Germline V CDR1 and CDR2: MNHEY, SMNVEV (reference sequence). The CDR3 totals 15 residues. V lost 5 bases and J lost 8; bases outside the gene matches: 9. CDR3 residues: CASSQTGGDLKPQHF. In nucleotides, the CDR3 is TGTGCCAGCAGTCAGACAGGGGGCGATTTAAAGCCCCAGCATTTT.

The CDR3 loop is CASMGGVSGEQYF. DNA for the CDR3: TGTGCCAGCATGGGTGGAGTAAGCGGTGAGCAGTACTTC. This chain uses TRBV6-1 with TRBJ2-7; TRBD2 might be the D (5 bases). Trimming took off 7 bases at V and 7 bases at J, with 17 bases between the two ends. The CDR3 sequence is 13 residues long. CDR1 and CDR2 from the germline V gene are MNHNS and SASEGT.

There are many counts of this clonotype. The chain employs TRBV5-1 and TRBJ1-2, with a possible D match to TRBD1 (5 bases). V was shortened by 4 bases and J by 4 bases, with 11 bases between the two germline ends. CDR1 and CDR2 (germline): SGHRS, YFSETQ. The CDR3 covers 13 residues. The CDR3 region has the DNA TGCGCCAGCAGCCTGGAGACAGCCTATGGCTACACCTTC. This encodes CASSLETAYGYTF.

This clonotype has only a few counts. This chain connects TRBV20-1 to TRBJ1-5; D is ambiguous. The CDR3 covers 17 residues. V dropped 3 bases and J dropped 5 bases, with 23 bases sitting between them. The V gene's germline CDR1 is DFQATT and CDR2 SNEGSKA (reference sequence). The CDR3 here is CSASHRGGPASDQPQHF. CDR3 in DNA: TGCAGTGCTAGCCATCGGGGAGGTCCGGCAAGCGATCAGCCCCAGCATTTT.

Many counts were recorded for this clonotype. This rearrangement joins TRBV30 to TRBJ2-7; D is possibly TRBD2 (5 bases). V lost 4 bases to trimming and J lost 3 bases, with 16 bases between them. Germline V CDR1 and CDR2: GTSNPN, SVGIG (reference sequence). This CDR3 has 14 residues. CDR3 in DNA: TGTGCCTGGAATACCCTGGACTTGAGCTACGAGCAGTACTTC. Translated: CAWNTLDLSYEQYF.

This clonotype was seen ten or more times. CDR3 sequence reads: CASSPDDRRSYGYTF. In DNA, the CDR3 is TGCGCCAGCAGCCCTGACGACAGGAGGTCCTATGGCTACACCTTC. The chain combines TRBV4-1 with TRBJ1-2; weak D call: TRBD1 (6 bases). The CDR3 loop spans 15 amino acids. The germline V gene encodes CDR1 MGHRA and CDR2 YSYEKL. Trimming left V 4 bases short and J 4 bases short, with 16 bases between.

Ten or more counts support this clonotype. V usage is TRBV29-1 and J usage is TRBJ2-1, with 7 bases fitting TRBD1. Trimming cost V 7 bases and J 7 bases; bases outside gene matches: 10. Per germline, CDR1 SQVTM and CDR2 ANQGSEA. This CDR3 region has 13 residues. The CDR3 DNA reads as TGCAGCGCCGGAAACAGGGGAATGAATGAGCAGTTCTTC. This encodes CSAGNRGMNEQFF.

CDR3 amino acids: CAISGDRTDTQYF. CDR3 nucleotides: TGTGCCATCAGTGGAGACCGAACAGATACGCAGTATTTT. V is TRBV10-3 and J is TRBJ2-3; D is ambiguous. CDR3 length: 13 residues. Trimming stripped 4 bases from V and 3 bases from J, with 8 bases between. Per the germline V gene, CDR1 is ENHRY and CDR2 is SYGVKD.

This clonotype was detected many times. CDR3 sequence: CASSPLSARDSYTF. CDR3 DNA sequence: TGTGCCAGCTCACCACTTTCGGCCCGTGATAGCTACACCTTC. The rearrangement links TRBV18 to TRBJ1-2; D unresolved. The germline V gene has CDR1 KGHSH and CDR2 LQKENI. V lost 1 base, J lost 9 bases, and 15 bases lay in between. The CDR3 is 14 residues long.

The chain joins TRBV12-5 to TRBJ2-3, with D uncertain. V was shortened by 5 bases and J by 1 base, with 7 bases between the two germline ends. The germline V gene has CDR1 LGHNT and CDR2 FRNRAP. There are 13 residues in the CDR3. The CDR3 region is CASGTAGTDTQYF. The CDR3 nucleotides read TGTGCTAGTGGTACGGCCGGCACAGATACGCAGTATTTT.

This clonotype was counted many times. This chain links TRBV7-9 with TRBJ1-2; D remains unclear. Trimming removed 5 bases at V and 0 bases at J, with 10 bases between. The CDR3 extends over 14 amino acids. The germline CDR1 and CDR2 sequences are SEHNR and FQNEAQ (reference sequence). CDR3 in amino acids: CASSTRDSNYGYTF. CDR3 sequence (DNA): TGTGCCAGCAGCACCAGAGATTCTAACTATGGCTACACCTTC.

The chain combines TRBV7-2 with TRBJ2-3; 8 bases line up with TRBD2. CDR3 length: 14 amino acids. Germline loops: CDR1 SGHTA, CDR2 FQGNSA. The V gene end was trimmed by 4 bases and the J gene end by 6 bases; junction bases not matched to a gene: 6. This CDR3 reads CASSSWTSSDTQYF. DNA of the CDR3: TGTGCCAGCAGCTCCTGGACTAGCTCGGATACGCAGTATTTT.

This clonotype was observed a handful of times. The CDR3 is CASTRREGLTGELFF. The CDR3 DNA reads as TGTGCCAGTACCAGACGGGAGGGCCTTACCGGGGAGCTGTTTTTT. The gene calls are TRBV19 and TRBJ2-2, with 8 bases aligning to TRBD2. Germline V gene lookup returns CDR1 LNHDA and CDR2 SQIVND (reference sequence). The CDR3 consists of 15 residues. Trimming at V came to 7 bases and at J to 5 bases, leaving 9 bases not matched to a gene.

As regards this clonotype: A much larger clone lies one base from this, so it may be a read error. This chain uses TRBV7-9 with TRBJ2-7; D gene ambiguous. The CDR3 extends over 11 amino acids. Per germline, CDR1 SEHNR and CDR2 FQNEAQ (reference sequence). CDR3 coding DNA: TGTGCCAACAGCTTAGTAGACGAGCAGTACTTC. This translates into CANSLVDEQYF.

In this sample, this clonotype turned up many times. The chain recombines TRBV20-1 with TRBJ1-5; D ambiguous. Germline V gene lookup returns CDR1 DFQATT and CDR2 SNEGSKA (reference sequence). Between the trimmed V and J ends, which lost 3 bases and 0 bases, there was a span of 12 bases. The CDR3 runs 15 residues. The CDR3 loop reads CSARGDGYSNQPQHF. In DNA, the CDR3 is TGCAGTGCTAGGGGTGACGGCTATAGCAATCAGCCCCAGCATTTT.

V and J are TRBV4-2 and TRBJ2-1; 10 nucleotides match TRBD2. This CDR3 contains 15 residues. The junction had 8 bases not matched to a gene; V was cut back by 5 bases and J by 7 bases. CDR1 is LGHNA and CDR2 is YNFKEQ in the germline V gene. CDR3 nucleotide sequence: TGTGCCAGCAGCTCACAAGCGGGAGGGGTGAATGAGCAGTTCTTC. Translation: CASSSQAGGVNEQFF.

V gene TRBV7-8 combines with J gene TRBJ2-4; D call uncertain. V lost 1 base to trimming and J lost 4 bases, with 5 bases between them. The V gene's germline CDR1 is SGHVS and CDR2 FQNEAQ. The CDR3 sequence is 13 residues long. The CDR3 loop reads CASSLGEKNIQYF. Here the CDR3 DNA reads TGTGCCAGCAGCTTAGGCGAAAAAAACATTCAGTACTTC.

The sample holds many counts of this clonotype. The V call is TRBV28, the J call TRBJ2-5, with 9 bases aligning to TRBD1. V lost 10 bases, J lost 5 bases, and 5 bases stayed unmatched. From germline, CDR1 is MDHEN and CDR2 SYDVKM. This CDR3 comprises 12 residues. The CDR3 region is CATLGTGETQYF. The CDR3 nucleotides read TGTGCCACGCTTGGGACAGGGGAGACCCAGTACTTC.

CDR3 bases: TGTGCCAGCAGCTTAACGGACAGGACCACAGATACGCAGTATTTT. Its protein product is CASSLTDRTTDTQYF. This chain joins TRBV7-3 and TRBJ2-3; the match to TRBD1 covers 7 bases. CDR1 and CDR2 (germline): SGHTA, FQGTGA. The CDR3 is 15 amino acids. V dropped 0 bases and J dropped 2; count of bases not matched to a gene: 2.

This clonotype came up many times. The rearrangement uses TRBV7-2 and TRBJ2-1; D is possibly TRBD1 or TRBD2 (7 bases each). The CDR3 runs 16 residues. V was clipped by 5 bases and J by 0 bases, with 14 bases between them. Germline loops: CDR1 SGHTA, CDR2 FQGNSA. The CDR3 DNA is TGTGCCAGCAGCGGGGGGGGACAGATCTCCTACAATGAGCAGTTCTTC. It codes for CASSGGGQISYNEQFF.

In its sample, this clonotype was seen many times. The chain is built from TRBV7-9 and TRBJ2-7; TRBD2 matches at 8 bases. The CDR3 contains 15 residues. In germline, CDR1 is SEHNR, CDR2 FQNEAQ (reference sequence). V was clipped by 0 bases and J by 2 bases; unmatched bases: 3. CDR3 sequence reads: CASSLAVGRAYEQYF. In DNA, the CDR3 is TGTGCCAGCAGCTTAGCTGTCGGGAGGGCCTACGAGCAGTACTTC. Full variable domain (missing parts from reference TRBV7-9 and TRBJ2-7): DTGVSQNPRHKITKRGQNVTFRCDPISEHNRLYWYRQTLGQGPEFLTYFQNEAQLEKSRLLSDRFSAERPKGSFSTLEIQRTEQGDSAMYLCASSLAVGRAYEQYFGPGTRLTVT.

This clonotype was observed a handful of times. CDR3: CASREGQGTSYEQYF. In DNA form, the CDR3 reads TGTGCCAGCAGGGAGGGACAGGGAACATCCTACGAGCAGTACTTC. The chain employs TRBV6-1 and TRBJ2-7; 9 nucleotides line up with TRBD1. The CDR3 has 15 residues. CDR1 is MNHNS, CDR2 SASEGT, per germline. Trimming at V came to 6 bases and at J to 1 base, leaving 7 bases not matched to a gene.

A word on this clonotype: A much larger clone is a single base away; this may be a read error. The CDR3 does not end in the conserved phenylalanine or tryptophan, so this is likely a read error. The CDR3 sequence: CASRLRGEGAPNQPQHL. CDR3 in DNA: TGTGCCAGCAGATTGAGGGGCGAGGGGGCACCCAATCAGCCCCAGCATCTT. The chain has TRBV6-2 or TRBV6-3 and TRBJ1-5, with 7 bases aligning to TRBD1. Trimming cost V 6 bases and J 3 bases; bases outside gene matches: 14. CDR3 size: 17 residues. The germline V gene has CDR1 MNHEY and CDR2 SVGEGT.

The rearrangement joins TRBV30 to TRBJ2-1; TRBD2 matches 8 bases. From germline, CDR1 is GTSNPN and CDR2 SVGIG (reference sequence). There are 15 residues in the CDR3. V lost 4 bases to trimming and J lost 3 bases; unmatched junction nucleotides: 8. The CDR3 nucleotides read TGTGCCTGGACCAGGAGGCTAGCGGGCTACAATGAGCAGTTCTTC. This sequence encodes CAWTRRLAGYNEQFF.

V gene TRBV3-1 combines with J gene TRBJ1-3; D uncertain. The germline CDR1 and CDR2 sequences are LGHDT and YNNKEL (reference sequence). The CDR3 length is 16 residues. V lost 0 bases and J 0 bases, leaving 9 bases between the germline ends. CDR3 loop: CASSQDPVGSGNTIYF. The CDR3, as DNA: TGTGCCAGCAGCCAAGATCCGGTAGGCTCTGGAAACACCATATATTTT. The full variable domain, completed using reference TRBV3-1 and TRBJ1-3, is DTAVSQTPKYLVTQMGNDKSIKCEQNLGHDTMYWYKQDSKKFLKIMFSYNNKELIINETVPNRFSPKSPDKAHLNLHINSLELGDSAVYFCASSQDPVGSGNTIYFGEGSWLTVV.